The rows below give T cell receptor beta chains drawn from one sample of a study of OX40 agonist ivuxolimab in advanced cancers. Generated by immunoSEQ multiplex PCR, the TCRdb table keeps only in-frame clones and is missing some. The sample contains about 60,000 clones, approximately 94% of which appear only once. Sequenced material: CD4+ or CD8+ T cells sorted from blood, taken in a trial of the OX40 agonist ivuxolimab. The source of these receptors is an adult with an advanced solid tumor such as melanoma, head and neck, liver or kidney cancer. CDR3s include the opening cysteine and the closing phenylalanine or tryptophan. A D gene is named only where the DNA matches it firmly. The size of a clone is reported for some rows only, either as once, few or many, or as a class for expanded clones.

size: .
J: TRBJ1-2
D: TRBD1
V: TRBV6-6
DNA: TGTGCCAGCAGGCTCGGGACAGCCTATGGCTACACCTTC
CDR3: CASRLGTAYGYTF

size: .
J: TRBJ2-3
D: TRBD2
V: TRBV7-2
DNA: TGTGCCAGCAGCTCCGGGACTAGCGGCACAGATACGCAGTATTTT
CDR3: CASSSGTSGTDTQYF

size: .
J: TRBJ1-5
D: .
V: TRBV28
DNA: TGTGCCAGCAGTCCTACAGGGCTTGGTCAGCCCCAGCATTTT
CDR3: CASSPTGLGQPQHF

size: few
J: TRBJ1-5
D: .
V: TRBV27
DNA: TGTGCCAGCGGATGGACAGTTAGCAATCAGCCCCAGCATTTT
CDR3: CASGWTVSNQPQHF

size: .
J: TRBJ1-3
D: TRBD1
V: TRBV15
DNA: TGTGCCACCAGCAGAGTTGGACAGGGAGCTTCCGGAAACACCATATATTTT
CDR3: CATSRVGQGASGNTIYF

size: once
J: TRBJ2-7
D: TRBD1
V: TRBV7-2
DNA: TGTGCCAGCAGCTTAGTGGACAGGGCCTACGAGCAGTACTTC
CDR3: CASSLVDRAYEQYF

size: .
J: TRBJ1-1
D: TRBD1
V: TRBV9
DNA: TGTGCCAGCAGCTTAACAGGGGACACTGAAGCTTTCTTT
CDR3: CASSLTGDTEAFF

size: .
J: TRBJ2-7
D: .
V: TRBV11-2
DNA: TGTGCCAGCAGCTCAGACAGTTCCTACGAGCAGTACTTC
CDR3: CASSSDSSYEQYF

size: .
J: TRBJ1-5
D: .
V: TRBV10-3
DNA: TGTGCCATCAGTCCCGACAGGCAGGTTAATCAGCCCCAGCATTTT
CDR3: CAISPDRQVNQPQHF

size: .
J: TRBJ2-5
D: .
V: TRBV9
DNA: TGTGCCAGCAGCGTTTGGGACACGGGAGGAGAGACCCAGTACTTC
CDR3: CASSVWDTGGETQYF

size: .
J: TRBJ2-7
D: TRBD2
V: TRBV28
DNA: TGTGCCAGCACCCAAGCGGGAGTGTCCTACGAGCAGTACTTC
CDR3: CASTQAGVSYEQYF

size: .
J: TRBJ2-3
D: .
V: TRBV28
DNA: TGTGCCAGCAGTTCCACTGAGGGGCTGACAGATACGCAGTATTTT
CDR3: CASSSTEGLTDTQYF

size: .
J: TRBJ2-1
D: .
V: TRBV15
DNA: TGTGCCACCAGCAGGGGGAAAACGGGGAATGAGCAGTTCTTC
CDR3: CATSRGKTGNEQFF

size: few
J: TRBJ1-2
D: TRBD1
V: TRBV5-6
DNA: TGTGCCAGCAGCTGGGACAGGGAAAACTATGGCTACACCTTC
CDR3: CASSWDRENYGYTF

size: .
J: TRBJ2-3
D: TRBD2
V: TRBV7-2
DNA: TGTGCCAGCGGGCTAGCGGGAGGGCCGGATACGCAGTATTTT
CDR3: CASGLAGGPDTQYF

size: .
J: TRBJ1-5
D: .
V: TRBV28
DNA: TGTGCCAGTAAGGTCTTGAGGCCGGTGGACAATCAGCCCCAGCATTTT
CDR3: CASKVLRPVDNQPQHF

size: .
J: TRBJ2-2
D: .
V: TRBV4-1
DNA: TGCGCCAGCAGCCCTCACCGAGGGAGAAACACCGGGGAGCTGTTTTTT
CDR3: CASSPHRGRNTGELFF

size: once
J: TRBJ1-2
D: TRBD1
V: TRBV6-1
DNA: TGTGCCAGCAGTAACAAGACAGGGTTTGGCTACACCTTC
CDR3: CASSNKTGFGYTF

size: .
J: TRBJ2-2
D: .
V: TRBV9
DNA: TGTGCCAGCAGCGTAGGCGGTAACACCGGGGAGCTGTTTTTT
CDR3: CASSVGGNTGELFF

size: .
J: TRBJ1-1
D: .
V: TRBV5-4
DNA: TGTGCCAGCAGCTTCTCCACAGGGAACACTGAAGCTTTCTTT
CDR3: CASSFSTGNTEAFF

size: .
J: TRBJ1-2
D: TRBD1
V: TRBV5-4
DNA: TGTGCCAGCAGCTTCGGGACAGGGGAGGGCTACACCTTC
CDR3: CASSFGTGEGYTF

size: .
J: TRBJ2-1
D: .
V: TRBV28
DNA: TGTGCCAGCAGTTTATTACGTCAGGTGGACAATGAGCAGTTCTTC
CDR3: CASSLLRQVDNEQFF

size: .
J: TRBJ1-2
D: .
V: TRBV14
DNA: TGTGCCAGCAGCCAAGATGCCGGGGTCTATGGCTACACCTTC
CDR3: CASSQDAGVYGYTF

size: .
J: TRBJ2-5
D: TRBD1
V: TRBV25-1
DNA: TGTGCCAGCAGTCTGGGACAGGGGGAGACCCAGTACTTC
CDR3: CASSLGQGETQYF

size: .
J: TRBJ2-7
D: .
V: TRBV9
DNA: TGTGCCAGCAGCGGACGGGACACAACCTACGAGCAGTACTTC
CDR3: CASSGRDTTYEQYF

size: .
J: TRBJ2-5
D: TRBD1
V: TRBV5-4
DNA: TGTGCCAGTCAGGACAGGGGGGAAGAGACCCAGTACTTC
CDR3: CASQDRGEETQYF

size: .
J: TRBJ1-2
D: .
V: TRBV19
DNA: TGTGCCAGTAGTATAGGATGGGATGGCTACACCTTC
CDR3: CASSIGWDGYTF

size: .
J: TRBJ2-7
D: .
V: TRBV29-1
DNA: TGCAGCGTTGAAGAAGGCCTGCAGTACTTC
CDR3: CSVEEGLQYF

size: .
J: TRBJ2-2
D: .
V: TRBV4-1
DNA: TGCGCCAGCAGCCACCCCGGGGGCAGGGGCACCGGGGAGCTGTTTTTT
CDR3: CASSHPGGRGTGELFF

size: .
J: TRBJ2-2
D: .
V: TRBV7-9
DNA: TGTGCCAGCAGCTCTACAACCGGGGAGCTGTTTTTT
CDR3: CASSSTTGELFF

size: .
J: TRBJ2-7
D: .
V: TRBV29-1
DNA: TGCAGCGTTGAAGGCAGGAGGGGCTCCTACGAGCAGTACTTC
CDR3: CSVEGRRGSYEQYF

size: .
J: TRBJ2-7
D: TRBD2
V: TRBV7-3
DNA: TGTGCCAGCAGCTTAGTTGGCGGGAGGGCCGGCGAGCAGTACTTC
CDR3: CASSLVGGRAGEQYF

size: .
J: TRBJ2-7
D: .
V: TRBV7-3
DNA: TGTGCCAGCAGCATCTCGGGGCCCCCCGGCAACGAGCAGTACTTC
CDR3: CASSISGPPGNEQYF

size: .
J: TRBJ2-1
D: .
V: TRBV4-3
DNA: TGCGCCAGCAGCCAAGAACGTGTCTCCTACAATGAGCAGTTCTTC
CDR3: CASSQERVSYNEQFF

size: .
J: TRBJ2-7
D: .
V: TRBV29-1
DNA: TGCAGCGTTGGGGACGGGAGTACCCACTACGAGCAGTACTTC
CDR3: CSVGDGSTHYEQYF

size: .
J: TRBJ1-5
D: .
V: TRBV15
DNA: TGTGCCACCAGTCTTTCGGGGCCCAATCAGCCCCAGCATTTT
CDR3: CATSLSGPNQPQHF

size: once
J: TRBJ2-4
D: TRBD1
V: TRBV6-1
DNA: TGTGCCAGCAGTGAAGCGGGACAGGACTACTTC
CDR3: CASSEAGQDYF

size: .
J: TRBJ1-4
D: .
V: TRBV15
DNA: TGTGCCACCAGCAGCGTCGGCCAACGGGAAAAACTGTTTTTT
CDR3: CATSSVGQREKLFF

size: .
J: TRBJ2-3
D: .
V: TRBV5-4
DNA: TGTGCCAGCAGCCCCAGCACAGGGACTAGCACAGATACGCAGTATTTT
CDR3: CASSPSTGTSTDTQYF

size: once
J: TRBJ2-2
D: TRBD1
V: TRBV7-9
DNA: TGTGCCAGCAGCTTAACACAGGGGGCCACCGGGGAGCTGTTTTTT
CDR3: CASSLTQGATGELFF

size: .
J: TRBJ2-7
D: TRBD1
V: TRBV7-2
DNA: TGTGCCAGCAGCCTAACCGACAGGGGCCTGGCCTACGAGCAGTACTTC
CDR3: CASSLTDRGLAYEQYF

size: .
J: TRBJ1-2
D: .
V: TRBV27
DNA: TGTGCCAGCAGCCTTACCGCTCAGGGACCGGGCTATGGCTACACCTTC
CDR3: CASSLTAQGPGYGYTF

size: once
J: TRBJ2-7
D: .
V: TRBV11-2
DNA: TGTGCCAGCAGCTTAGCCGCTTACGAGCAGTACTTC
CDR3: CASSLAAYEQYF

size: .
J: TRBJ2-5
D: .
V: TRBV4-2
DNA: TGTGCCAGCAGCCAAGAATTGGGGGCCAAGACCCAGTACTTC
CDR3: CASSQELGAKTQYF

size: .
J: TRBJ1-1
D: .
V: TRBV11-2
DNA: TGTGCCAGCAGCCTATGGTCGGGGGGCACTGAAGCTTTCTTT
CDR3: CASSLWSGGTEAFF

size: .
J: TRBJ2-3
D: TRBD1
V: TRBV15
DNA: TGTGCCACCAGCCGCCAGAGAGCAGGGGGAAGGGATACGCAGTATTTT
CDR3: CATSRQRAGGRDTQYF

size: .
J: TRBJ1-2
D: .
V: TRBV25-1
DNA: TGTGCCAGCAGTGAAAGTGGCTACACCTTC
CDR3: CASSESGYTF

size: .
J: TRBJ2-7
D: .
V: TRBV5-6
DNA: TGTGCCAGCAGCTGGTGGGCCGGGACCTCCTACGAGCAGTACTTC
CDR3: CASSWWAGTSYEQYF

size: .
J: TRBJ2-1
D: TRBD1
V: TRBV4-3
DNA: TGCGCCAGCAGCCAAGGGGACAGTTACAATGAGCAGTTCTTC
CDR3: CASSQGDSYNEQFF

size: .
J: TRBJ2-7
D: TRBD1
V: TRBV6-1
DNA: TGTGCCAGCAGTGAGGAACAGGGGGTATCCTACGAGCAGTACTTC
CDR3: CASSEEQGVSYEQYF